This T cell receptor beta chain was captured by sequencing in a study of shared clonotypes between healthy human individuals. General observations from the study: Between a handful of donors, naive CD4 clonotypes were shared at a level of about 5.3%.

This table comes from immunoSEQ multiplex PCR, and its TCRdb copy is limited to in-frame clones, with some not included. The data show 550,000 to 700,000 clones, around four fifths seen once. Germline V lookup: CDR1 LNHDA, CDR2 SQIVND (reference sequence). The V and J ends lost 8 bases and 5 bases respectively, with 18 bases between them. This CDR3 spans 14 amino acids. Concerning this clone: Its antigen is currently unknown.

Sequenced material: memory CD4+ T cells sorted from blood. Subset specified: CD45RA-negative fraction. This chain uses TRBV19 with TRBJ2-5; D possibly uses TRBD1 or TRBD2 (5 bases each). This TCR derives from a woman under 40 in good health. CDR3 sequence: CASRGRTGTETQYF. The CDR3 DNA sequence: TGTGCCAGTCGGGGCCGGACGGGGACGGAGACCCAGTACTTC.